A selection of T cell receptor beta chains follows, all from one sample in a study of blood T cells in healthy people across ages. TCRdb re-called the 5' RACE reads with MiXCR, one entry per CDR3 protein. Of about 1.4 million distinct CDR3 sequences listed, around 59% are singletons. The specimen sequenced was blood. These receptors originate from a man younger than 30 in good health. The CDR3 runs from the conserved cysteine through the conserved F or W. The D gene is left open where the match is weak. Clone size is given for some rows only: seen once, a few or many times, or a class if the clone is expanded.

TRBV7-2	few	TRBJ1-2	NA	TGTGCCAGCAGCCCCCGAGATGGCTACACCTTC	CASSPRDGYTF
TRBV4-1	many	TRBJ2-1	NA	TGCGCCAGCAGCCAAGCGGGAGTCGATGAGCAGTTCTTC	CASSQAGVDEQFF
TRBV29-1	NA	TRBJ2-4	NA	TGCAGCGTTAGCGGCCAACTAGCCAAAAACATTCAGTACTTC	CSVSGQLAKNIQYF
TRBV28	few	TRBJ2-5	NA	TGTGCCAGCAGTCCTTATCCCGGACAGACCTCGGAGCAGTACTTC	CASSPYPGQTSEQYF
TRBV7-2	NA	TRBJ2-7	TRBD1	TGTGCCAGCAGCTTACGGACAGGGGGGAGTCTAGAGTACTTC	CASSLRTGGSLEYF
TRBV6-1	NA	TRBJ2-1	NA	TGTGCCAGCAGTGAAGTGAGAGGGGGTGAGCAGTTCTTC	CASSEVRGGEQFF
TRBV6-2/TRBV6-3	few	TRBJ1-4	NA	TGTGCCAGCAGTTCGCCTGATGAAGGACCGGATGAAAAACTGTTTTTT	CASSSPDEGPDEKLFF
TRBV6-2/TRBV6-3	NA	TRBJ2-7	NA	TGTGCCAGCAGTTACGGGCAGCAGTACTTC	CASSYGQQYF
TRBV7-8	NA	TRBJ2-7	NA	TGTGCCAGCAGCCCTAACCCGACTAGTTACGAGCAGTACTTC	CASSPNPTSYEQYF
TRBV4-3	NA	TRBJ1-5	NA	TGCGCCAGCAGCCAAACAGGACTTGGGAATCAGCCCCAGCATTTT	CASSQTGLGNQPQHF
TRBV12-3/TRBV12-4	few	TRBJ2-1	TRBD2	TGTGCCATCGGTGGTGGGGGGACTAAATACAATGAGCAGTTCTTC	CAIGGGGTKYNEQFF
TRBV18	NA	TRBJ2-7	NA	TGTGCCAGCTCACGGGACCAAGTCTACGAGCAGTACTTC	CASSRDQVYEQYF
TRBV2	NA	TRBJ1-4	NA	TGTGCCAGCAGTGAAGTGGACAACCCGAATGAAAAACTGTTTTTT	CASSEVDNPNEKLFF
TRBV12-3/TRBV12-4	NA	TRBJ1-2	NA	TGTGCCAGCAGCCCGCGATTTGGTAATGGAGGCGATGGCTACACCTTC	CASSPRFGNGGDGYTF
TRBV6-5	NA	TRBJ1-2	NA	TGTGCCAGCGGACCTGGACTTGGCTATGGCTACACCTTC	CASGPGLGYGYTF
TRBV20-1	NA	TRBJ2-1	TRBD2	TGCAGTGCTAAGGCGGGAGCTTACAATGAGCAGTTCTTC	CSAKAGAYNEQFF
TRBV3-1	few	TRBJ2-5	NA	TGTGCCAGCAGCCAAGAGAGTGCGGAGACCCAGTACTTC	CASSQESAETQYF
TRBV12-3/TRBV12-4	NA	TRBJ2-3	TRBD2	TGTGCCAGCAGCCCGGGACTAGCGGGGCAGTATTTT	CASSPGLAGQYF
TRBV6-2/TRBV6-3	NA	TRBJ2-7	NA	TGTGCCAGCAGGTTAGGTTCCGGCGAGCAGTACTTC	CASRLGSGEQYF
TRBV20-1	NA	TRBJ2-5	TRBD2	TGCAGTGCGGGGAGACTAGCGGGAGGGGAGACCCAGTACTTC	CSAGRLAGGETQYF
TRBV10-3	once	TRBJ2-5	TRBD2	TGTGCCATCAGAGGACTAGCGGGGTCGGGAGAGACCCAGTACTTC	CAIRGLAGSGETQYF
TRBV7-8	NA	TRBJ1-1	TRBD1	TGTGCCAGCAGCTTAGTGGGGACAGGCGACCAAGCTTTCTTT	CASSLVGTGDQAFF